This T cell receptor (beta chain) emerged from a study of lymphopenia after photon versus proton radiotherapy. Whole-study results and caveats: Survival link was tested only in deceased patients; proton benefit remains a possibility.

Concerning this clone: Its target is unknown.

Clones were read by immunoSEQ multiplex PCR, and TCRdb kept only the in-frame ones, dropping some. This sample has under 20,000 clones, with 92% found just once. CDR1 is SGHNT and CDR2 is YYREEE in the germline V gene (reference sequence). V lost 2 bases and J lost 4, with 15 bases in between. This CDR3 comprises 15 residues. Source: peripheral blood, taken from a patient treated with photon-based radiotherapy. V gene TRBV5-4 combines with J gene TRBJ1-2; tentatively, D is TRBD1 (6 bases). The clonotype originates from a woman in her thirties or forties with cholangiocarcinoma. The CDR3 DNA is TGTGCCAGCAGCTTCAAAGGGGGGCGAGTCTATGGCTACACCTTC. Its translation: CASSFKGGRVYGYTF.